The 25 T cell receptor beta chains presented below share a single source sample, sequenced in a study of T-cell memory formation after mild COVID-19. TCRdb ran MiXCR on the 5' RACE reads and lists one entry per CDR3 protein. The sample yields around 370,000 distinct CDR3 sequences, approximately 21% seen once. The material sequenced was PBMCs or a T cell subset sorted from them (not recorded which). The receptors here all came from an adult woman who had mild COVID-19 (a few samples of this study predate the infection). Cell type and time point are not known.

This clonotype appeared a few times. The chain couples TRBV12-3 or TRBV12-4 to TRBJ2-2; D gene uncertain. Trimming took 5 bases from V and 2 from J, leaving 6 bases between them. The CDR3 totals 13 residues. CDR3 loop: CASSTVNTGELFF. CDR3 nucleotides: TGTGCCAGCAGTACAGTTAACACCGGGGAGCTGTTTTTT.

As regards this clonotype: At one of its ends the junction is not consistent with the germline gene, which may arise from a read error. CDR3 nucleotide sequence: TGTGCCAGCAGCTTAAGACGGGGGCTCGGGAACACTGAAGTTTTCTTT. Amino acid sequence: CASSLRRGLGNTEVFF. The chain combines TRBV7-8 with TRBJ1-1; D is perhaps TRBD1 (6 bases). This CDR3 region has 16 residues. CDR1 and CDR2 from the germline V gene are SGHVS and FQNEAQ. The full variable domain, completed using reference TRBV7-8 and TRBJ1-1, is GAGVSQSPRYKVAKRGQDVALRCDPISGHVSLFWYQQALGQGPEFLTYFQNEAQLDKSGLPSDRFFAERPEGSVSTLKIQRTQQEDSAVYLCASSLRRGLGNTEVFFGQGTRLTVV.

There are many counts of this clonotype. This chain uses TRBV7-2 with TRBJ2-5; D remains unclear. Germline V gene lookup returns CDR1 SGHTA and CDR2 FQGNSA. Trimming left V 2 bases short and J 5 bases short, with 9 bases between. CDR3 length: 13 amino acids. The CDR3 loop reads CASSLSTRETQYF. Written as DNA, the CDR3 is TGTGCCAGCAGCTTATCGACCCGGGAGACCCAGTACTTC. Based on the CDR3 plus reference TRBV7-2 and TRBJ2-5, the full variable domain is GAGVSQSPSNKVTEKGKDVELRCDPISGHTALYWYRQSLGQGLEFLIYFQGNSAPDKSGLPSDRFSAERTGGSVSTLTIQRTQQEDSAVYLCASSLSTRETQYFGPGTRLLVL.

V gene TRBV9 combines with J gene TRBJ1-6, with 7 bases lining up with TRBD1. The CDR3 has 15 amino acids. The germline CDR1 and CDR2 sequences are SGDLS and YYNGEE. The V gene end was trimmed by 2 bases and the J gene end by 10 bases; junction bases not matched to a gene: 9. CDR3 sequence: CASSVKTGWKSPLHF. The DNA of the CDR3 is TGTGCCAGCAGCGTGAAGACAGGGTGGAAGTCACCCCTCCACTTT.

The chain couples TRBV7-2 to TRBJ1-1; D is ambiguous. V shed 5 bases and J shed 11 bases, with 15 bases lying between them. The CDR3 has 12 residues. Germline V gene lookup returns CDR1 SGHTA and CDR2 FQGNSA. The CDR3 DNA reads TGTGCCAGCAGCCCCATGGGTCCTTGGGCTTTCTTT. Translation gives CASSPMGPWAFF. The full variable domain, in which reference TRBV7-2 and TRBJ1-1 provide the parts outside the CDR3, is GAGVSQSPSNKVTEKGKDVELRCDPISGHTALYWYRQSLGQGLEFLIYFQGNSAPDKSGLPSDRFSAERTGGSVSTLTIQRTQQEDSAVYLCASSPMGPWAFFGQGTRLTVV.

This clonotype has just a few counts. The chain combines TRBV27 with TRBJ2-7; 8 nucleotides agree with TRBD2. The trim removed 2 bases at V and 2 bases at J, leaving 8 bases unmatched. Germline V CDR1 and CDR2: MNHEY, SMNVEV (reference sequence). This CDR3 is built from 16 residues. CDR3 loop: CASSLAGGDLPYEQYF. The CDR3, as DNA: TGTGCCAGCAGTTTAGCGGGGGGAGACTTGCCCTACGAGCAGTACTTC.

The CDR3 here is CASSFQGAGANVLTF. The CDR3 nucleotides are TGTGCCAGCAGTTTCCAGGGGGCTGGGGCCAACGTCCTGACTTTC. V is TRBV6-5 and J is TRBJ2-6, with TRBD1 matching over 7 bases. The germline V gene has CDR1 MNHEY and CDR2 SVGAGI. V lost 4 bases and J lost 2; bases outside the gene matches: 2. This CDR3 comprises 15 residues.

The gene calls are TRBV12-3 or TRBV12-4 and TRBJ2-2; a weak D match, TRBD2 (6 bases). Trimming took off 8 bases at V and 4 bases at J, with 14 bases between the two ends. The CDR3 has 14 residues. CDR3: CASSPGVTTGELFF. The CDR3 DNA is TGTGCCAGCTCCCCGGGGGTGACCACCGGGGAGCTGTTTTTT.

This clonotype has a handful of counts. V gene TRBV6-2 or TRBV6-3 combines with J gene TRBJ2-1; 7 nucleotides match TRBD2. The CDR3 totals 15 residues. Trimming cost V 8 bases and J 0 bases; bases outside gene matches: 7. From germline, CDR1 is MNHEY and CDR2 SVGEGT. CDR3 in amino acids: CASSERGSSYNEQFF. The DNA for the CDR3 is TGTGCCAGCTCCGAGCGCGGGAGCTCCTACAATGAGCAGTTCTTC.

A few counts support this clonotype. CDR3 in amino acids: CASSLLGTNTEAFF. DNA of the CDR3: TGTGCCAGCAGTTTATTAGGAACGAACACTGAAGCTTTCTTT. The chain has TRBV27 and TRBJ1-1; D gene ambiguous. The CDR3 has 14 residues. The V and J ends lost 1 base and 1 base respectively, with 7 bases between them. The germline gives CDR1 MNHEY, CDR2 SMNVEV (reference sequence).

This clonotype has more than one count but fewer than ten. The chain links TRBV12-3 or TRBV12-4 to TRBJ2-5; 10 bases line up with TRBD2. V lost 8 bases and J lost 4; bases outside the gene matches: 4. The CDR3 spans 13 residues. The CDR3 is CASVSGGRETQYF. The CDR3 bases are TGTGCCAGCGTTAGCGGGGGGCGAGAGACCCAGTACTTC.

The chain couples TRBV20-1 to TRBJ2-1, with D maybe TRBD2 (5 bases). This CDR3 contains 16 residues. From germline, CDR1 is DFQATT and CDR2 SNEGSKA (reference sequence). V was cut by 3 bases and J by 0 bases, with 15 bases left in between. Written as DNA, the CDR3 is TGCAGTGCTAGCAAGACCATTGGGAGCTCCTACAATGAGCAGTTCTTC. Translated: CSASKTIGSSYNEQFF.

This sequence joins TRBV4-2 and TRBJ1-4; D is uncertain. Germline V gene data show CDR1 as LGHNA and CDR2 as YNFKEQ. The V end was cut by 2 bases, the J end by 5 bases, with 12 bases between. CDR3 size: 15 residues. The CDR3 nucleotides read TGTGCCAGCAGCCAAAAAGGGAGTGGAAATGAAAAACTGTTTTTT. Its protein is CASSQKGSGNEKLFF.

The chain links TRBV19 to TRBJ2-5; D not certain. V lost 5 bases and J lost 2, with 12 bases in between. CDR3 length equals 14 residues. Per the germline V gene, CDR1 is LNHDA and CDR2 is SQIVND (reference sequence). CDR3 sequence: CASSPRHTQETQYF. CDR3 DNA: TGTGCCAGTAGTCCCCGACATACTCAAGAGACCCAGTACTTC. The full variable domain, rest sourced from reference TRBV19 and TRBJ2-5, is DGGITQSPKYLFRKEGQNVTLSCEQNLNHDAMYWYRQDPGQGLRLIYYSQIVNDFQKGDIAEGYSVSREKKESFPLTVTSAQKNPTAFYLCASSPRHTQETQYFGPGTRLLVL.

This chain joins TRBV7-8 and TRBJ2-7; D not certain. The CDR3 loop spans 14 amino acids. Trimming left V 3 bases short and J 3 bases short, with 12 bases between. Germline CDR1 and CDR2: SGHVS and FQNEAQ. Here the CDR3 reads CASSLSDGYYEQYF. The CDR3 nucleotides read TGTGCCAGCAGCTTGTCTGACGGTTACTACGAGCAGTACTTC.

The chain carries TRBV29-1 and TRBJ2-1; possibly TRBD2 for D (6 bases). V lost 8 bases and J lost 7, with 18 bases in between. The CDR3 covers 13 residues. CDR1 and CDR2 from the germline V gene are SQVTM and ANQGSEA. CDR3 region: CSLRWGRLNEQFF. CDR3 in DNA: TGCAGCCTTCGGTGGGGGAGGTTAAATGAGCAGTTCTTC.

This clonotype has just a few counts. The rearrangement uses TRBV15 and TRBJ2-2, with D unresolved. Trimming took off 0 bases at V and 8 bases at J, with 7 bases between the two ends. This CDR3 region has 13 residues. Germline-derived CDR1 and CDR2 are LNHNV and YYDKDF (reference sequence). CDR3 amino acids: CATSRETRGELFF. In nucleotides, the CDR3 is TGTGCCACCAGCAGAGAAACGCGTGGGGAGCTGTTTTTT.

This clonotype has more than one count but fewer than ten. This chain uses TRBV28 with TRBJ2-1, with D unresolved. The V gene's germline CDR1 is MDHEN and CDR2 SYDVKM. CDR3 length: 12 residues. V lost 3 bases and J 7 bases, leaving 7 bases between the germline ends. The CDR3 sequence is CASSFDGNEQFF. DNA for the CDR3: TGTGCCAGCAGTTTCGACGGGAATGAGCAGTTCTTC.

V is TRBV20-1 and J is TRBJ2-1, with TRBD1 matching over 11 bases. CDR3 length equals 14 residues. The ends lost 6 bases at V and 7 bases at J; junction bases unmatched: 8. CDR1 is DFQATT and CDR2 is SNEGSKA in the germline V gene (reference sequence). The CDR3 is CSALDRGRRNEQFF. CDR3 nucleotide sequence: TGCAGTGCGCTGGACAGGGGGCGTAGAAATGAGCAGTTCTTC.

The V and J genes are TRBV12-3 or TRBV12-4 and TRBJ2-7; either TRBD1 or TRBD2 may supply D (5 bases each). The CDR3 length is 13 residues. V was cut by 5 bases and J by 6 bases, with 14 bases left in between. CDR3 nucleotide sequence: TGTGCCAGCAGTGGGACGGGGATGGGCGAGCAGTACTTC. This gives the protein CASSGTGMGEQYF.

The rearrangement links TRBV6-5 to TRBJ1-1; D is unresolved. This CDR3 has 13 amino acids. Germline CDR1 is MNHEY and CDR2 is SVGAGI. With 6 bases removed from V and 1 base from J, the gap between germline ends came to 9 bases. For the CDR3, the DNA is TGTGCCAGCAGCCGAGGGCCGAACACTGAAGCTTTCTTT. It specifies CASSRGPNTEAFF.

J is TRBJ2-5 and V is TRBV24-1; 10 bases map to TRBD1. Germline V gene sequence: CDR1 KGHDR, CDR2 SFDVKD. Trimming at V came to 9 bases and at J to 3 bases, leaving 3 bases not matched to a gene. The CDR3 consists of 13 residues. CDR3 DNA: TGTGCCACCGGAGGACAGGGGGAAGAGACCCAGTACTTC. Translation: CATGGQGEETQYF.

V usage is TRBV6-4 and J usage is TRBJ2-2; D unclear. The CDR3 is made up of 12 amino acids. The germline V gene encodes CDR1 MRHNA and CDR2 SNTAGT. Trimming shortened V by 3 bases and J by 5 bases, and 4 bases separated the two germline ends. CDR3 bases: TGTGCCAGCAGTGAGGTGACCGGGGAGCTGTTTTTT. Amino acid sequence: CASSEVTGELFF.

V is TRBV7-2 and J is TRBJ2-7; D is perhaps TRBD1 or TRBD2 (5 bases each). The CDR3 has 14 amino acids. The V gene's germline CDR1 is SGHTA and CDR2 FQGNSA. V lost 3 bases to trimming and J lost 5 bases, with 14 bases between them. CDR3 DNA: TGTGCCAGCAGCTTCAGGAGAGGGGCCCACGAGCAGTACTTC. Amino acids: CASSFRRGAHEQYF. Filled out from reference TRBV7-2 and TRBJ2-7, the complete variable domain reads GAGVSQSPSNKVTEKGKDVELRCDPISGHTALYWYRQSLGQGLEFLIYFQGNSAPDKSGLPSDRFSAERTGGSVSTLTIQRTQQEDSAVYLCASSFRRGAHEQYFGPGTRLTVT.

The CDR3 DNA reads as TGCAGTGCTTTCACGCCCGGGACCTCGCGTGGGAATGAGCAGTTCTTC. It encodes CSAFTPGTSRGNEQFF. This chain links TRBV20-1 with TRBJ2-1; TRBD1 or TRBD2 may be the D gene (5 bases each). CDR3 length equals 16 residues. The germline V gene has CDR1 DFQATT and CDR2 SNEGSKA (reference sequence). The ends were cut back, 5 bases at V and 7 bases at J, with 24 bases in the middle.